The sample holds a few counts of the clone carrying this TCR beta chain. Its antigen is not known. The CDR3 spans 15 residues. CDR1 SGDLS and CDR2 YYNGEE come from the germline V gene. J gave up 4 bases and V 0 bases, and 3 bases lay outside the gene matches. This specimen comes from a study of CD8+ T cells in alopecia areata. Overall study results and limits: Scalp specimens additionally yield sequences from normal skin's resident alphabeta T cells.

cDNA reverse transcribed from extracted RNA served as the sequencing template. The method was immunoSEQ multiplex PCR; TCRdb's version includes in-frame clones alone and lacks a portion of them. The table has about 110,000 clones, 59% seen once; the top ten hold 20% to 25%. The sample was CD8+ T cells sorted from blood. The chain couples TRBV9 to TRBJ2-2, with TRBD2 matching 7 bases. The sequence was obtained from a human donor in good health. The CDR3 sequence is CASSVVERGTGELFF. CDR3 nucleotide sequence: TGTGCCAGCAGCGTAGTGGAGCGGGGCACCGGGGAGCTGTTTTTT.